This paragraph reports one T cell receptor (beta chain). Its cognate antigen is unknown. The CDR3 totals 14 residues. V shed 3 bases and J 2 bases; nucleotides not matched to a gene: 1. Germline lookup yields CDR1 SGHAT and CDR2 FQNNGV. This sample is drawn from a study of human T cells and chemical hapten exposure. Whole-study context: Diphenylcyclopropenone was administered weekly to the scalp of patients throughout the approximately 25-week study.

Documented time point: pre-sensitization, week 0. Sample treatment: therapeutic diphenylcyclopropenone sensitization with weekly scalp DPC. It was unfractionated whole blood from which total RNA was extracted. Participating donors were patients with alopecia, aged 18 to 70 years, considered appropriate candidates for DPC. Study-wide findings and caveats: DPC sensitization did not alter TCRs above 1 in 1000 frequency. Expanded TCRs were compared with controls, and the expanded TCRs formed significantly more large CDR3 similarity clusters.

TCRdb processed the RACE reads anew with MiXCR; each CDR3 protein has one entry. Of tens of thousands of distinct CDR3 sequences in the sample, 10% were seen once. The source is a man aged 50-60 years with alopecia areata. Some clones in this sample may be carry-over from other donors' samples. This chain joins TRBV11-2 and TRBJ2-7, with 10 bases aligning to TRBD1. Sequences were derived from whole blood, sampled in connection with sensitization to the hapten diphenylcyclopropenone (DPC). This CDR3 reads CASSLTGGPYEQYF. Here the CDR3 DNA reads TGTGCCAGCAGCTTGACAGGGGGCCCCTACGAGCAGTACTTC.